The T cell receptor (beta chain) under discussion was sequenced for a study of CD8 T cells in Susac syndrome (dated by TCRdb to the late 2010s). For the wider study: Repertoire sequencing was used to test whether CD8+ T cell activation and differentiation in Susac syndrome was antigen driven. The clonality of the CD8+ T cell repertoire was compared across over 9 healthy donors, around 14 Susac syndrome patients and under 19 multiple sclerosis patients. General findings and caveats noted by the study authors: The number of individuals in the TCR sequencing and HLA analysis was recognized as being relatively small.

On this clonotype itself: Its antigen target is currently unknown. Base qualities are not provided; no much larger clone lies one nucleotide away.

RNA was extracted using the RNeasy kit, and roughly 0.5 to 1 microgram was reverse transcribed with random hexamers. The immunoSEQ multiplex PCR assay, covering 54 Vbeta and 13 Jbeta segments, was used to amplify TCR beta CDR3 regions. PCR amplification bias was corrected by using a synthetic template baseline for primer optimization and computational correction. As for the authors' bioinformatics: Reads were annotated to V, D and J genes per IMGT and analyzed with immunoSEQ Analyzer, keeping only productive sequences. To calculate clonality, Shannon entropy was normalized by log2 of the number of productive unique sequences and then subtracted from one. For each patient and control, public and private clones were evaluated within the 100 most prevalent clones. A clone was defined as Susac-specific if it was absent from the healthy and MS cohorts, from some 1,100 published viral clones and from other ImmuneACCESS disease sequences. TCRdb handled the public reads itself, with Q25 trimming in fastp and clone calling in MiXCR, and kept productive beta chains. Identical CDR3 protein sequences are pooled into one entry, listed with their most common genes and DNA. TCRdb assigned the V and J calls; the authors' analysis was not used. The sample includes about 120,000 distinct CDR3 sequences, with 85% to 95% observed a single time. The top ten clones comprise around 0.12% of the sample.

The CDR3 goes from the cysteine to the phenylalanine over 14 residues. The entry retains the CDR3 DNA only, 42 bases that are in frame from base 1. The V and J ends are trimmed by 3 bases and 1 base, leaving 6 bases between them. High-throughput TCR beta sequencing profiled peripheral blood CD8+ and CD4+ T cells from healthy donors, Susac syndrome patients and multiple sclerosis patients. Healthy donors were included as age- and sex-matched controls. Bulk CD8+ and CD4+ T cells were purified by magnetic negative isolation, whereas CD8+ TEMRA cells were enriched by FACS. Blood was drawn into EDTA tubes, processed within 24 hours, and PBMCs were isolated by density gradient centrifugation. PBMCs intended for TCR sequencing were cryopreserved in liquid nitrogen and thawed later in a water bath at 37 degrees C. The sorted or isolated CD4+, CD8+ and CD8+ TEMRA cells had a purity of 90% or higher.

The specimen sequenced was CD8+ T cells from PBMCs. Rearrangement joined TRBV12-3 or TRBV12-4 to TRBJ2-2, and the D gene may be TRBD1, 5 bases matching. This receptor was taken from a human donor in good health. CDR3 loop: CASSLQGNTGELFF. The DNA sequence reads TGTGCCAGCAGTTTGCAGGGGAACACCGGGGAGCTGTTTTTT.